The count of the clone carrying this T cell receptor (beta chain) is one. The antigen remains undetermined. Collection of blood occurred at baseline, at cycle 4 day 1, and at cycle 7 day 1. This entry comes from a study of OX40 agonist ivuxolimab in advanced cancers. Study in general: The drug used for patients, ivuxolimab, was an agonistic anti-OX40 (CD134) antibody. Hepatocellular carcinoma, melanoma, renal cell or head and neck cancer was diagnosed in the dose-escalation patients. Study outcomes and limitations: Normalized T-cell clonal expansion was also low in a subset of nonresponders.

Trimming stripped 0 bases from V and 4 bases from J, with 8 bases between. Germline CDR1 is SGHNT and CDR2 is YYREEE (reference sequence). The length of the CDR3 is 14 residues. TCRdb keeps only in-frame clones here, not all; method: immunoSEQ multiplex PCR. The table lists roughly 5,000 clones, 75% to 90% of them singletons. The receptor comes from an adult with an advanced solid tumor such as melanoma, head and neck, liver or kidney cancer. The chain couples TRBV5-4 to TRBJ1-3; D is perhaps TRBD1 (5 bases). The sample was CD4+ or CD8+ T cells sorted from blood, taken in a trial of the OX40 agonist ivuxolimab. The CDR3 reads CASSLGGAGNTIYF. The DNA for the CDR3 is TGTGCCAGCAGCTTGGGAGGGGCCGGAAACACCATATATTTT.